This T cell receptor beta chain is drawn from a study of blood T cell repertoires in COVID-19. Study-level information: The origin of the acute and convalescent COVID-19 samples was the United States, Italy and Spain.

In the original workflow: Estimation of nucleated cell counts was performed using reference gene primer amplification. The data were produced by immunoSEQ multiplex PCR, yet TCRdb's version contains in-frame clones alone and is incomplete. That table furnishes V, J and clone size, whereas the DNA furnished D and trimming. The repertoire holds 150,000 or so clones, with 82% as singletons. The receptor comes from a human donor with acute or convalescent COVID-19. The donor label of this sample is uncertain. The specimen was peripheral blood.

Here the CDR3 DNA reads TGCAGCGTTGTTGGGCAGGGGAATGGCTACACCTTC. It codes for CSVVGQGNGYTF. The chain has TRBV29-1 and TRBJ1-2; possibly TRBD1 for D (6 bases). V was clipped by 4 bases and J by 6 bases, with 12 bases between them. CDR1 is SQVTM and CDR2 is ANQGSEA in the germline V gene. CDR3 length: 12 residues.